Reported below is one T cell receptor beta chain. This entry is derived from a study of blood T cell repertoires in COVID-19. The CDR3 is 14 amino acids. Germline V gives CDR1 MNHEY, CDR2 SVGAGI. V was clipped by 6 bases and J by 7 bases, with 13 bases between them. In the original workflow: Estimated nucleated cell counts came from reference gene primer amplification. TCRdb keeps only in-frame clones here, not all; method: immunoSEQ multiplex PCR. That table furnishes V, J and clone size, whereas the DNA furnished D and trimming. Of some 110,000 clones listed, around 82% are singletons. The source of this sequence is a man in his sixties with acute or convalescent COVID-19. Sequencing was done on a sample of peripheral blood. The chain combines TRBV6-5 with TRBJ1-6; D unclear. The CDR3 DNA follows: TGTGCCAGCAGAGTAAATTACGGGAATTCACCCCTCCACTTT. It is translated as CASRVNYGNSPLHF.